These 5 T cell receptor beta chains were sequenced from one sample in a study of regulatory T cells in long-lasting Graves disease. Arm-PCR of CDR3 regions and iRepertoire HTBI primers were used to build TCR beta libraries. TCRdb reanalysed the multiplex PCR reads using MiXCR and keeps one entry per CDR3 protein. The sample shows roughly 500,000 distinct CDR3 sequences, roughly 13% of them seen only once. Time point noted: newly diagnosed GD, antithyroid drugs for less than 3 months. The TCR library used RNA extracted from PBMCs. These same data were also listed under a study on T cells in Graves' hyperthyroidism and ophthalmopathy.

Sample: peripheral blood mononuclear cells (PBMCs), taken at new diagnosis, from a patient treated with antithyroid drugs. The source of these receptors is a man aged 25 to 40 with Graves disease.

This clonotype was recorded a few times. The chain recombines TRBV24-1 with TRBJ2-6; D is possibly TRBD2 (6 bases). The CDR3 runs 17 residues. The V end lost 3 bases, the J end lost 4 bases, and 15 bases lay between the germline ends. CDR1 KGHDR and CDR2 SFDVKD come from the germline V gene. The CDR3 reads CATSDTSRGLGANVLTF. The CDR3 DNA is TGTGCCACCAGTGATACATCTCGGGGGTTGGGGGCCAACGTCCTGACTTTC.

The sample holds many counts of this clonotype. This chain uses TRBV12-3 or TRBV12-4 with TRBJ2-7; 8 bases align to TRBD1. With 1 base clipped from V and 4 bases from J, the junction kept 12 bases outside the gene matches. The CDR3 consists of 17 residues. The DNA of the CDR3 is TGTGCCAGCAGTTTAGTTGGTTCGGGGCAGGGGGCTTACGAGCAGTACTTC. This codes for CASSLVGSGQGAYEQYF.

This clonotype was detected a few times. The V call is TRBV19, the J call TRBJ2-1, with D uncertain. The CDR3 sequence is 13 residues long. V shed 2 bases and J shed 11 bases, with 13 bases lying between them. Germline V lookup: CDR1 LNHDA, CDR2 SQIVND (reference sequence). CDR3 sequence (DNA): TGTGCCAGTAGTATATCTTGGGGAATACAGCAGTTCTTC. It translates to CASSISWGIQQFF.

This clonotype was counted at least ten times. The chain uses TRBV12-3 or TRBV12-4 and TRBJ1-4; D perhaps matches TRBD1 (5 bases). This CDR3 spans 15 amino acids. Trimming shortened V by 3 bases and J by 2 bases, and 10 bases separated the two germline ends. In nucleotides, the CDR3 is TGTGCCAGCAGTTTTGGGGCCTTGACTAATGAAAAACTGTTTTTT. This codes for CASSFGALTNEKLFF.

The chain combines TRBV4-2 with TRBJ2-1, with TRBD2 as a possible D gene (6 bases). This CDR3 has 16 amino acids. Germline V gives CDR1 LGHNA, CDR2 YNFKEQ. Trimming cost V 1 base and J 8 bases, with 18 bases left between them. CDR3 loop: CASSQVAGRRVDEQFF. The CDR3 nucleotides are TGTGCCAGCAGCCAAGTTGCCGGACGGAGGGTCGATGAGCAGTTCTTC.